This TCR beta chain was sequenced for a study of siplizumab effects on memory and regulatory T cells. Study-wide results and caveats: Suppressive activity of Tregs proliferating in siplizumab cultures remained unconfirmed.

As for this clone: Its target is unknown.

The assay covered roughly 100,000 TCR templates per sample. The data were produced by immunoSEQ multiplex PCR, yet TCRdb's version contains in-frame clones alone and is incomplete. The sample carries about 120,000 clones, around 93% recorded once. Germline CDR1 is SNHLY and CDR2 is FYNNEI. Trimming removed 8 bases from V and 0 bases from J; junction bases left unmatched: 7. The CDR3 has 16 amino acids. The sequence was collected from a human donor in good health. The chain is built from TRBV2 and TRBJ2-3; 11 bases line up with TRBD2. The material sequenced was non-Treg CD4+ T cells sorted from blood. This chain's CDR3 is CASSLAGGTSTDTQYF. In DNA, the CDR3 is TGTGCCAGCTCTCTAGCGGGGGGAACTAGCACAGATACGCAGTATTTT.